This T cell receptor (beta chain) was retrieved from a study of Graves' ophthalmopathy and Graves' hyperthyroidism. Per germline, CDR1 SQVTM and CDR2 ANQGSEA. The CDR3 is made up of 16 amino acids. Transcripts of RNA were the source for amplifying TCR beta CDR3 regions. The first-round RT-PCR employed HTBI primers together with the Qiagen OneStep RT-PCR kit. A multiplex PCR was then performed as the second round. TCRdb ran MiXCR on the multiplex PCR reads and lists one entry per CDR3 protein. The sample shows approximately 700,000 distinct CDR3 sequences, 40% of them seen only once. Study-wide points: Between ophthalmopathy and stable hyperthyroidism, a 13-signature model drew a separation with just over 85% sensitivity and around 80% specificity.

Thyroid ultrasound, orbital computed tomography, TRAb, serum thyroxine and clinical symptoms formed the basis of diagnosis. Notes on this clonotype: The antigen is unknown.

The chain joins TRBV29-1 to TRBJ2-7; 10 nucleotides agree with TRBD2. The DNA matches TRBJ2-1 better at its end, which makes the J call doubtful. This TCR was sampled from an adult man with Graves' ophthalmopathy. Sequences were obtained from peripheral blood. The DNA for the CDR3 is TGCAGCGTTGAAGATGCTGTCCTAGCGGGAGTCAATGAGCAGTTCTTC. The encoded protein is CSVEDAVLAGVNEQFF.